One sample yielded the 14 T cell receptor beta chains listed below, sequenced in a study of T cells in women clearing cervical HPV infection. Profiling relied on immunoSEQ multiplex PCR, and the TCRdb table lists in-frame clones only, not all of them. The listing records 46,000 or so clones. Sequencing was carried out using blood buffy coat. The receptors were sampled from a woman aged 18-70 years with a cervical HPV16 infection that either progressed to CIN3+ or cleared (not recorded which).

As regards this clone: The read is 3 residues too short to cover the CDR3 end, so that end is filled in from the germline J gene. This chain uses TRBV6-2 or TRBV6-3 with TRBJ2-7, with D perhaps TRBD1 (6 bases). Trimming left V 5 bases short and J 0 bases short, with 14 bases between. The length of the CDR3 is 15 residues. Germline lookup yields CDR1 MNHEY and CDR2 SVGEGT. The CDR3 region is CASSPGTLASYEQYF. The CDR3 DNA, read in part, is TGTGCCAGCAGTCCCGGGACACTGGCCTCCTACGAG.

With respect to this clone: The sequenced fragment ends 3 residues before the CDR3 boundary, so the rest is inferred from the germline J gene. The chain has TRBV20-1 and TRBJ2-5; 13 nucleotides line up with TRBD2. This CDR3 comprises 15 residues. V gave up 4 bases and J gave up 5 bases; unmatched junction bases: 7. Germline V gene lookup returns CDR1 DFQATT and CDR2 SNEGSKA (reference sequence). The CDR3 sequence: CSATDRLAGGETQYF. CDR3 bases read: TGCAGTGCTACCGACCGACTAGCGGGAGGTGAGACC.

A remark on this clone: From the germline J gene comes the end of the CDR3, since the read stops 3 residues before it. The chain carries TRBV7-2 and TRBJ2-2; D is perhaps TRBD1 (5 bases). Germline CDR1 and CDR2: SGHTA and FQGNSA. The CDR3 runs to 15 residues. Incomplete CDR3 DNA: TGTGCCAGCAGCCAGAGAAGATCTGGGGCCAACGTG. Its translation: CASSQRRSGANV. The full-length CDR3 reads as CASSQRRSGANVLFF. Looking up the rest from reference TRBV7-2 and TRBJ2-2 gives the full variable domain: GAGVSQSPSNKVTEKGKDVELRCDPISGHTALYWYRQSLGQGLEFLIYFQGNSAPDKSGLPSDRFSAERTGGSVSTLTIQRTQQEDSAVYLCASSQRRSGANVLFFGEGSRLTVL.

Notes on this clone: The read stops 3 residues short of the end of the CDR3; the missing end is completed from the germline J gene. The gene calls are TRBV2 and TRBJ1-6; tentative D call: TRBD1 (6 bases). Germline V gene lookup returns CDR1 SNHLY and CDR2 FYNNEI. V lost 4 bases and J 7 bases, leaving 17 bases between the germline ends. The CDR3 length is 16 residues. CDR3 DNA (partial): TGTGCCAGCAGTGTCGGGACACCCTTAGGGAATTCACCC. Protein: CASSVGTPLGNSP. The whole CDR3 protein reads CASSVGTPLGNSPLHF. Variable domain in full (rest from reference TRBV2 and TRBJ1-6): EPEVTQTPSHQVTQMGQEVILRCVPISNHLYFYWYRQILGQKVEFLVSFYNNEISEKSEIFDDQFSVERPDGSNFTLKIRSTKLEDSAMYFCASSVGTPLGNSPLHFGNGTRLTVT.

Details on this clone: The CDR3 end falls 3 residues outside the read, so it is completed with the germline J gene. V usage is TRBV28 and J usage is TRBJ2-5; TRBD2 is a possible D gene (6 bases). Trimming pared 3 bases from V and 2 bases from J, leaving 10 bases between. Germline-derived CDR1 and CDR2 are MDHEN and SYDVKM. The CDR3 runs to 14 residues. The DNA read from the CDR3 is TGTGCCAGCAGTTTGAGGGGACTGCAAGAGACC. Translating it yields CASSLRGLQET. In full, the CDR3 is CASSLRGLQETQYF.

Points on this clone: The CDR3 end is not reached by the read, which stops 3 residues before it; the germline J gene fills it in. This sequence joins TRBV30 and TRBJ1-1; D is ambiguous. V lost 7 bases to trimming and J lost 5 bases, with 17 bases between them. CDR3 size: 13 residues. Germline CDR1 reads GTSNPN; CDR2 reads SVGIG (reference sequence). Partial CDR3 DNA: TGTGCCTCCTCGCGGGTCGCGGGGACTGAA. It specifies CASSRVAGTE. The CDR3 in full is CASSRVAGTEAFF.

With regard to this clone: The CDR3 goes on 3 residues after the read ends, and that part is filled in from the germline J gene. This rearrangement joins TRBV14 to TRBJ2-5, with D possibly matching TRBD2 (6 bases). CDR3 length: 14 amino acids. V dropped 2 bases and J dropped 4 bases, with 11 bases sitting between them. CDR1 is SGHDN and CDR2 is FVKESK in the germline V gene. The CDR3 here is CASSQSGWGETQYF. Incomplete CDR3 DNA: TGTGCCAGCAGCCAAAGCGGGTGGGGAGAGACC.

Of note for this clone: Read coverage stops 3 residues before the CDR3 terminus; the germline J gene supplies the remainder. The chain is built from TRBV6-2 or TRBV6-3 and TRBJ2-3; 8 bases match TRBD2. This CDR3 region has 14 residues. The J segment lost 4 bases and the V segment lost 10 bases, leaving 10 bases of the junction unmatched. Per germline, CDR1 MNHEY and CDR2 SVGEGT. The CDR3 reads CAISSGRGADTQYF. Incomplete CDR3 DNA: TGTGCCATCTCGAGCGGGAGAGGAGCAGATACG.

Regarding this clone: The DNA ends 3 residues before the CDR3 does, and the rest of the CDR3 is filled in from the germline J gene. This chain joins TRBV5-4 and TRBJ2-3; 9 bases line up with TRBD2. Trimming cost V 2 bases and J 4 bases; bases outside gene matches: 2. Germline assignment: CDR1 SGHNT and CDR2 YYREEE (reference sequence). The CDR3 sequence is 14 residues long. Partial CDR3 DNA: TGTGCCAGCAGCTTTAGCGGGAGCGCAGATACG. Translation: CASSFSGSADT. The full CDR3 protein reads CASSFSGSADTQYF.

With respect to this clone: The read comes to an end 3 residues before the CDR3 does, leaving the germline J gene to fill in the end. V and J are TRBV15 and TRBJ2-1, with 10 bases aligning to TRBD2. Unmatched junction bases numbered 5, after V lost 5 bases and J lost 7 bases. This CDR3 has 14 amino acids. Germline V gene sequence: CDR1 LNHNV, CDR2 YYDKDF (reference sequence). The covered CDR3 bases are TGTGCCACCAGCGGGGGACTAGCGTCTAATGAG. Amino acid sequence: CATSGGLASNE. The whole CDR3 sequence is CATSGGLASNEQFF. Using reference TRBV15 and TRBJ2-1 for the parts outside the CDR3, the full variable domain is DAMVIQNPRYQVTQFGKPVTLSCSQTLNHNVMYWYQQKSSQAPKLLFHYYDKDFNNEADTPDNFQSRRPNTSFCFLDIRSPGLGDTAMYLCATSGGLASNEQFFGPGTRLTVL.

To note about this clone: The read terminates 3 residues ahead of where the CDR3 ends, so the germline J gene completes it. V usage is TRBV7-3 and J usage is TRBJ1-1; TRBD1 agrees at 10 bases. The germline CDR1 and CDR2 sequences are SGHTA and FQGTGA. The CDR3 loop spans 15 amino acids. The V gene end was trimmed by 2 bases and the J gene end by 5 bases; junction bases not matched to a gene: 5. Incomplete CDR3 DNA: TGTGCCAGCAGCTTAGGGACAGGGGTGTGGACTGAA. Translation gives CASSLGTGVWTE. The entire CDR3 is CASSLGTGVWTEAFF.

Remarks on this clone: The read terminates 3 residues ahead of where the CDR3 ends, so the germline J gene completes it. This chain uses TRBV6-8 with TRBJ1-6, with D possibly TRBD1 on 5 matching bases. CDR1 and CDR2 from the germline V gene are MNHGY and SAAAGT. The CDR3 covers 13 residues. The CDR3 DNA, read in part, is TGTGCCAGCAGTTACTCGGGGGGATTTGCC. It encodes CASSYSGGFA. The whole CDR3 protein is CASSYSGGFALHF.

On this clone: The read stops 3 residues short of the end of the CDR3; the missing end is completed from the germline J gene. The V gene is TRBV7-3, the J gene TRBJ2-1; 8 positions match TRBD1. Germline loops: CDR1 SGHTA, CDR2 FQGTGA. Trimming took 8 bases from V and 9 from J; bases not matched to a gene: 3. The CDR3 contains 11 residues. The CDR3 loop is CASGQGGEQFF. CDR3 DNA, as far as it was read: TGTGCCAGCGGACAGGGTGGTGAG.

In regard to this clone: Coverage ceases 3 residues before the CDR3 finishes, and the germline J gene fills in the end. The chain uses TRBV18 and TRBJ2-2; D unclear. The CDR3 length is 15 residues. The germline V gene has CDR1 KGHSH and CDR2 LQKENI. CDR3 bases read: TGTGCCAGCTCACCACCATTAGGGTTTAATGAAAAG. It translates to CASSPPLGFNEK. The whole CDR3 region reads CASSPPLGFNEKLFF.